Reported below is one TCR beta chain. Germline values: CDR1 SGHTA, CDR2 FQGNSA. The CDR3 has 14 amino acids. Trimming removed 5 bases from V and 8 bases from J; junction bases left unmatched: 10. The data stem from a study of OX40 agonist ivuxolimab in advanced cancers. Study-wide background: Eligibility admitted prior anti-PD-1, anti-PD-L1 or anti-CTLA-4 therapy; approximately 40% had some.

Profiling relied on immunoSEQ multiplex PCR, and the TCRdb table lists in-frame clones only, not all of them. The table has 30,000 to 45,000 clones, roughly 90% seen once; the top ten hold less than 4.5%. The sample in question was CD4+ or CD8+ T cells sorted from blood, obtained in a trial of the OX40 agonist ivuxolimab. This chain links TRBV7-2 with TRBJ1-2; 8 bases fit TRBD1. The clonotype comes from an adult with an advanced solid tumor such as melanoma, head and neck, liver or kidney cancer. The CDR3 region is CASSPSRGLGGYTF. CDR3 nucleotides: TGTGCCAGCAGCCCAAGCAGGGGGCTTGGCGGCTACACCTTC.